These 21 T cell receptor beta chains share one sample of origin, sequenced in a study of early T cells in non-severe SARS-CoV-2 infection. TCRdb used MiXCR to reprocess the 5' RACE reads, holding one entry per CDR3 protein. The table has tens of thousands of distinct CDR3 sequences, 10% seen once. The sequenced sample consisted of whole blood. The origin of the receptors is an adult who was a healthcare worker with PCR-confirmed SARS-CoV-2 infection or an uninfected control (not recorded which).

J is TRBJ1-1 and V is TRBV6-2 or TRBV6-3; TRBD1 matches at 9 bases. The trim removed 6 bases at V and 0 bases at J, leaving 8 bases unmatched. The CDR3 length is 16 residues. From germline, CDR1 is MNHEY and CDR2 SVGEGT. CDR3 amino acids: CASRDRGAVMNTEAFF. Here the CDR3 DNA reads TGTGCCAGCAGGGACAGGGGTGCCGTGATGAACACTGAAGCTTTCTTT.

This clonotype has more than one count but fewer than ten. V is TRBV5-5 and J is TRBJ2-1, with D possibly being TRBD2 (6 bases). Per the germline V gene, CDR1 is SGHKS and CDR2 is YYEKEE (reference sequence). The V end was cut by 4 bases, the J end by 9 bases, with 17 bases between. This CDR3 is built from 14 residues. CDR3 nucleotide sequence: TGTGCCAGCAGCCCGGGACCGGGAGTGAGTGAGCAGTTCTTC. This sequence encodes CASSPGPGVSEQFF.

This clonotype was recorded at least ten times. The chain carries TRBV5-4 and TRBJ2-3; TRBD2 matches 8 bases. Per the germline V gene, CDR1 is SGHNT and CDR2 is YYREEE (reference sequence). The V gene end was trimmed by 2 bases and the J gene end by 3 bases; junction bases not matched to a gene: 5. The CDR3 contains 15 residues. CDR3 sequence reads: CASSLVTSETDTQYF. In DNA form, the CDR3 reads TGTGCCAGCAGCTTAGTGACTAGCGAGACAGATACGCAGTATTTT.

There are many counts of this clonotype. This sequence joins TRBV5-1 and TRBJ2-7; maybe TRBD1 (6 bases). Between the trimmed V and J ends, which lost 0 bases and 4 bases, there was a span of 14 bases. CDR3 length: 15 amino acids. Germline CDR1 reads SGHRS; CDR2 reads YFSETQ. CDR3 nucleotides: TGCGCCAGCAGCTTGGTCCCAGGGGACGTGTACGAGCAGTACTTC. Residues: CASSLVPGDVYEQYF. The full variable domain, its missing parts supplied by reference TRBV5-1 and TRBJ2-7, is KAGVTQTPRYLIKTRGQQVTLSCSPISGHRSVSWYQQTPGQGLQFLFEYFSETQRNKGNFPGRFSGRQFSNSRSEMNVSTLELGDSALYLCASSLVPGDVYEQYFGPGTRLTVT.

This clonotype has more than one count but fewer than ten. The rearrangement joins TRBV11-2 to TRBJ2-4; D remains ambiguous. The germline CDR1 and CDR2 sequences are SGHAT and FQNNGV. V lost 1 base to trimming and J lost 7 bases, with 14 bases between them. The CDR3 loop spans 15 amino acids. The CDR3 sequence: CASSLALGGLNIQYF. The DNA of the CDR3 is TGTGCCAGCAGCTTAGCCCTCGGCGGTCTTAACATTCAGTACTTC.

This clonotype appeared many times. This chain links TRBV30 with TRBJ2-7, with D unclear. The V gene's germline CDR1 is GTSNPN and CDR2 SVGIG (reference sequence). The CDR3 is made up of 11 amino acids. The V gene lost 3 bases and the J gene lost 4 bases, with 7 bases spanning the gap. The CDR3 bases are TGTGCCTGGAGGGTTGAGTACGAGCAGTACTTC. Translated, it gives CAWRVEYEQYF.

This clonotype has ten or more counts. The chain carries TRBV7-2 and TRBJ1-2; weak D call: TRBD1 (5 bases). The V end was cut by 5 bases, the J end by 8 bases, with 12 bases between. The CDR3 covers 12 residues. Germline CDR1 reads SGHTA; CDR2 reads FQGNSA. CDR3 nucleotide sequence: TGTGCCAGCAGCCCACAGGTTTACGGCTACACCTTC. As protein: CASSPQVYGYTF.

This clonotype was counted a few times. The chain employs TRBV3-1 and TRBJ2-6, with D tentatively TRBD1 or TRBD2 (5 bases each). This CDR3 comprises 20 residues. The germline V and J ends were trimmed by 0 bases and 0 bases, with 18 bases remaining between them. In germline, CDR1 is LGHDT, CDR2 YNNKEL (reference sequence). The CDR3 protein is CASSQESAAGRYSGANVLTF. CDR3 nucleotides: TGTGCCAGCAGCCAAGAAAGTGCAGCAGGGAGATACTCTGGGGCCAACGTCCTGACTTTC.

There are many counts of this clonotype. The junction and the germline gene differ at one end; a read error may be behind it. The DNA of the CDR3 is TGTGGACAGGGGGCAGGAAACACCATATATTTT. Translated, it gives CGQGAGNTIYF. V gene TRBV20-1 combines with J gene TRBJ1-3; 11 bases align to TRBD1. The length of the CDR3 is 11 residues. Per germline, CDR1 DFQATT and CDR2 SNEGSKA (reference sequence).

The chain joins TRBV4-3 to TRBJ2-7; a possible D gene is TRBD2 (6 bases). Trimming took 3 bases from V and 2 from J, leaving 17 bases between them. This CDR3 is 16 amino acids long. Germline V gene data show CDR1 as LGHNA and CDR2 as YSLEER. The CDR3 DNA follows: TGCGCCAGCAGCCACGTGACTAGTGGGTCCCCCTACGAGCAGTACTTC. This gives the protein CASSHVTSGSPYEQYF.

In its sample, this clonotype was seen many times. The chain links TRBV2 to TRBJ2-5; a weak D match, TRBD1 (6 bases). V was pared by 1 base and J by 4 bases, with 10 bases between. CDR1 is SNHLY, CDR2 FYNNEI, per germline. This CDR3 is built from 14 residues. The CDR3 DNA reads TGTGCCAGCAGTGAAGGTCAAGGGGGAGAGACCCAGTACTTC. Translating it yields CASSEGQGGETQYF.

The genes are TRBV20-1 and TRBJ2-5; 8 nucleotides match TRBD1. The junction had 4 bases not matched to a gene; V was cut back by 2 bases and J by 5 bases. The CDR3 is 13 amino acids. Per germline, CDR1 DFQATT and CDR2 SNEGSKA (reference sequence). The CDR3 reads CSARQGAGETQYF. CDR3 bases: TGCAGTGCTAGACAGGGGGCAGGGGAGACCCAGTACTTC.

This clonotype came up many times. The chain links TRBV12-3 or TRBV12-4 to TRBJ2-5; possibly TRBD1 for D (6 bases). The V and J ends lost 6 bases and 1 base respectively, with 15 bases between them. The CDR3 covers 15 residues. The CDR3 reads CASSPPGTRQETQYF. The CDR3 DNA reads TGTGCCAGCAGCCCTCCCGGGACACGCCAAGAGACCCAGTACTTC.

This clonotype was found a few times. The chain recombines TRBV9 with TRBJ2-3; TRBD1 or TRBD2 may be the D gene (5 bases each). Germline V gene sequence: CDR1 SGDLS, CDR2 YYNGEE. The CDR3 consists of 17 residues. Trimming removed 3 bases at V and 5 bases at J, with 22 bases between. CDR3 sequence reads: CASSATGTLLGIDTQYF. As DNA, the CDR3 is TGTGCCAGCAGCGCCACCGGGACCCTCCTTGGGATAGATACGCAGTATTTT.

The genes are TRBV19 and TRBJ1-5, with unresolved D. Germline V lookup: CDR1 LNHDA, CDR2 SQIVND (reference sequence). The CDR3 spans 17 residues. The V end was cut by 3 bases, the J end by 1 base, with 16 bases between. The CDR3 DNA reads TGTGCCAGTAGTATCGTTGGGATCAGGTTAAGCAATCAGCCCCAGCATTTT. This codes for CASSIVGIRLSNQPQHF.

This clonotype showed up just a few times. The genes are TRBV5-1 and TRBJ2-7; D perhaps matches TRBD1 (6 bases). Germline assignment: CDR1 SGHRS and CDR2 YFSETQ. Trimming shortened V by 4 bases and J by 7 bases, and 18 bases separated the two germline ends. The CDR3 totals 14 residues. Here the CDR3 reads CASSPGQPGVEQYF. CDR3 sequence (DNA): TGCGCCAGCAGCCCAGGACAGCCCGGGGTGGAGCAGTACTTC.

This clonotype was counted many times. The CDR3 coding sequence is TGTGCCAGCAGCCCCGGGGGGGGGGCCAAAAACATTCAGTACTTC. The encoded protein is CASSPGGGAKNIQYF. The gene calls are TRBV7-9 and TRBJ2-4; 8 bases match TRBD2. Per the germline V gene, CDR1 is SEHNR and CDR2 is FQNEAQ (reference sequence). J lost 1 base, V lost 5 bases, and 4 bases had no gene match. The CDR3 sequence is 15 residues long.

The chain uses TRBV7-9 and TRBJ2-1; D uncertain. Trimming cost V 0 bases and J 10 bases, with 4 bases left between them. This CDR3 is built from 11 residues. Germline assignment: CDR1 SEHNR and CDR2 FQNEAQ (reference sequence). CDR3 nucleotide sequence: TGTGCCAGCAGCTTAGCGCGAGAGCAGTTCTTC. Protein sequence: CASSLAREQFF.

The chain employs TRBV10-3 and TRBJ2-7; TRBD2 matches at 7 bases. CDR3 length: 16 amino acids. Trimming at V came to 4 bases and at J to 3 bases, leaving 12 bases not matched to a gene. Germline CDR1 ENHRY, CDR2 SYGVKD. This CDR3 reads CAISAGRAGANYEQYF. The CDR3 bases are TGTGCCATCAGTGCCGGGCGGGCGGGAGCCAACTACGAGCAGTACTTC.

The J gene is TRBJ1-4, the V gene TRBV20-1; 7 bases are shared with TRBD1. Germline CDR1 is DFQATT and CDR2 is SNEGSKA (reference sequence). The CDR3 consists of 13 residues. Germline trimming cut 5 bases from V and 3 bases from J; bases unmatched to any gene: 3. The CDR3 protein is CSAPTGANEKLFF. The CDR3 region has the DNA TGCAGTGCTCCTACAGGGGCTAATGAAAAACTGTTTTTT.

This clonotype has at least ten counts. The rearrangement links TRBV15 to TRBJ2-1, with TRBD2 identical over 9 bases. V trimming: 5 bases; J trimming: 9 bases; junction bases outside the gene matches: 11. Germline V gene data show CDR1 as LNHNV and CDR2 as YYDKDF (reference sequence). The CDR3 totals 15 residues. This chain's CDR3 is CATSPGTSWSGEQFF. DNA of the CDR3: TGTGCCACCAGCCCGGGGACTAGCTGGTCTGGTGAGCAGTTCTTC.